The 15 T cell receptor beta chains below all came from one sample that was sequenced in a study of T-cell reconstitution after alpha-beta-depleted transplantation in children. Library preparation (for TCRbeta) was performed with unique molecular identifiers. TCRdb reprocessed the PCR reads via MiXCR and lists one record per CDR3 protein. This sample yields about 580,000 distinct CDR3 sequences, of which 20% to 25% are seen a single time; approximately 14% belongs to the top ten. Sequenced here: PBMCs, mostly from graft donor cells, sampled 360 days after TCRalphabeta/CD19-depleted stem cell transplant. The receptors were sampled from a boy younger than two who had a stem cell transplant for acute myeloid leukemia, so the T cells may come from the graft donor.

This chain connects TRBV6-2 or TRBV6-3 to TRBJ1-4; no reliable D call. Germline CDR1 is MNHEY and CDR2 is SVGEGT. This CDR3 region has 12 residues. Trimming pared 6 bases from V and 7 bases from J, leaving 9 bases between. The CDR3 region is CASSTSGEKLFF. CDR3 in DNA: TGTGCCAGCAGCACTTCGGGTGAAAAACTGTTTTTT.

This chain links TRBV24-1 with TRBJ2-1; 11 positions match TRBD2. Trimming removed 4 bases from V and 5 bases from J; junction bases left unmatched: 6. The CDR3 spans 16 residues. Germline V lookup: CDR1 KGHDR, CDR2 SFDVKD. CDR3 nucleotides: TGTGCCACCAGTGACTCGACTAGCGGGGTCGACAATGAGCAGTTCTTC. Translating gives CATSDSTSGVDNEQFF.

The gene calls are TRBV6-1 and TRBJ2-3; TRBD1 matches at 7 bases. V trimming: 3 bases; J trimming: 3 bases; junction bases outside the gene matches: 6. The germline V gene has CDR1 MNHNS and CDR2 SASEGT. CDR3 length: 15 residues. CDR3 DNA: TGTGCCAGCAGTGATGCTAGGGGGCCAACAGATACGCAGTATTTT. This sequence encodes CASSDARGPTDTQYF.

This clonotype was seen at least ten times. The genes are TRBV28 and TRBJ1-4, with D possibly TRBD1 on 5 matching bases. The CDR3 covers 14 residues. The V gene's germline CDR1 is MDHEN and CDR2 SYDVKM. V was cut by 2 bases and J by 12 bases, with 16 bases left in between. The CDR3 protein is CASSLRDVPHELFF. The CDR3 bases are TGTGCCAGCAGTTTACGGGACGTGCCCCATGAACTGTTTTTT.

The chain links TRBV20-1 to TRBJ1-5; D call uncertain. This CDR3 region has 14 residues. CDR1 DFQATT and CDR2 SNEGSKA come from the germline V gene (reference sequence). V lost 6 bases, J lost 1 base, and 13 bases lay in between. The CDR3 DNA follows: TGCAGTGCCCCCCCGGCAGAGAGCAATCAGCCCCAGCATTTT. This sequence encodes CSAPPAESNQPQHF.

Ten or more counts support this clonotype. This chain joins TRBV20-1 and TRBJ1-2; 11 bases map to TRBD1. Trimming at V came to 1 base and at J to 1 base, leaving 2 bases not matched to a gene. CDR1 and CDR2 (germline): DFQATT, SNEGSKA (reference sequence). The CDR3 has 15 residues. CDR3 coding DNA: TGCAGTGCTAGAGGGGACAGGGGGAATAACTATGGCTACACCTTC. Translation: CSARGDRGNNYGYTF.

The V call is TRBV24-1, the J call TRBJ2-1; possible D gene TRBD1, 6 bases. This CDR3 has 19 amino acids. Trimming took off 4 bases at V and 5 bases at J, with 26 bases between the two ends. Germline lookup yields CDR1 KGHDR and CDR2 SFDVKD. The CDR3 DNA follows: TGTGCCACCAGTGACCCAACACCCAGGTTGGGGGCCGCGAACAATGAGCAGTTCTTC. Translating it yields CATSDPTPRLGAANNEQFF.

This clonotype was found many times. CDR3 sequence (DNA): TGCAGTGCTAGTACGAACACTGAAGCTTTCTTT. This gives the protein CSASTNTEAFF. The chain recombines TRBV20-1 with TRBJ1-1; D gene uncertain. Germline V gene sequence: CDR1 DFQATT, CDR2 SNEGSKA (reference sequence). This CDR3 spans 11 amino acids. The V gene lost 3 bases and the J gene lost 1 base, with 3 bases spanning the gap.

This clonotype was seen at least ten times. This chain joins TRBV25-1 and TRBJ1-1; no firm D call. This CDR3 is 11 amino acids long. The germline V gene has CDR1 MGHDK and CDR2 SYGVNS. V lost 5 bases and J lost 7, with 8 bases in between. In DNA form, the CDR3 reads TGTGCCAGCAGTTGGGTCAGTGAAGCTTTCTTT. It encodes CASSWVSEAFF.

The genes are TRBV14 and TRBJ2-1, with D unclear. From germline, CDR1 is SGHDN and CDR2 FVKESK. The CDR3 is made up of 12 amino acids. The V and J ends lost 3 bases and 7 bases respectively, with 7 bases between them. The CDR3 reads CASSQQANEQFF. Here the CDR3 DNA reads TGTGCCAGCAGCCAGCAAGCGAATGAGCAGTTCTTC.

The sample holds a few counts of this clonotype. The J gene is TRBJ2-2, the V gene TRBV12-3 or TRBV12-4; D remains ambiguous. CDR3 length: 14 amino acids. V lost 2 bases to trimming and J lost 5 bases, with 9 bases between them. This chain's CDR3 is CASSLSKITGELFF. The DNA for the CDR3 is TGTGCCAGCAGTTTATCGAAGATAACCGGGGAGCTGTTTTTT.

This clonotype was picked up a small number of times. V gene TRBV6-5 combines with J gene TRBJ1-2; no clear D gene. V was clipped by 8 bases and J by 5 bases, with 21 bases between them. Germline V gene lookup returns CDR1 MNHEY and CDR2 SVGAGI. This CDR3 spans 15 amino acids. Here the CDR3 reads CASGWGMGTSYGYTF. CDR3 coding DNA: TGTGCCAGCGGTTGGGGTATGGGAACTTCATATGGCTACACCTTC.

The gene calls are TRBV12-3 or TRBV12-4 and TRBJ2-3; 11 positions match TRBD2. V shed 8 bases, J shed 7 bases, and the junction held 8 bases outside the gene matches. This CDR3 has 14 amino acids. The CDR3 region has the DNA TGTGCCAGCCGTACTAGCGGGGGTGTTTATACGCAGTATTTT. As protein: CASRTSGGVYTQYF.

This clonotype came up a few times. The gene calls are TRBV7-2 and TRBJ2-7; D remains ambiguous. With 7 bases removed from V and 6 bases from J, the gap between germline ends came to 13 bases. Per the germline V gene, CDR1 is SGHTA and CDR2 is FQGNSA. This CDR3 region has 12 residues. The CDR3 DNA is TGTGCCAGCACCGTCTCCAGAGGCGAGCAGTACTTC. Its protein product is CASTVSRGEQYF.

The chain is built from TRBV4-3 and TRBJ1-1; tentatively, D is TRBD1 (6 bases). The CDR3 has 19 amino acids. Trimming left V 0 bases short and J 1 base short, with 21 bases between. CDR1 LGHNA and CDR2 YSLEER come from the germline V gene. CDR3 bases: TGCGCCAGCAGCCAAGATACCTTCAGGGGCCTAGGACGGAACACTGAAGCTTTCTTT. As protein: CASSQDTFRGLGRNTEAFF.